The 22 T cell receptor beta chains listed next were all sequenced from one sample in a study of cytomegalovirus exposure and HLA in healthy donors. The PCR contained 60 Vbeta and 13 Jbeta primers. TCRdb's copy holds only in-frame clones and misses some; the assay was immunoSEQ multiplex PCR. The sample comprises 150,000 to 200,000 clones, 60% to 80% of which are singletons, and about an eighth rests with the top ten. Specimen: PBMCs. The receptors were gathered from a man aged 50 to 59 in good health and CMV-seropositive.

The chain is built from TRBV27 and TRBJ2-2, with a weak D call TRBD2 (6 bases). The germline V gene encodes CDR1 MNHEY and CDR2 SMNVEV (reference sequence). V was cut by 2 bases and J by 3 bases, with 7 bases left in between. This CDR3 is 14 amino acids long. As DNA, the CDR3 is TGTGCCAGCAGTTTAGGGGGGTACACCGGGGAGCTGTTTTTT. Amino acids: CASSLGGYTGELFF.

The V and J genes are TRBV5-4 and TRBJ1-1; D may be TRBD1 (5 bases). The V gene lost 4 bases and the J gene lost 5 bases, with 18 bases spanning the gap. This CDR3 is built from 15 residues. Germline V gene sequence: CDR1 SGHNT, CDR2 YYREEE (reference sequence). The CDR3 coding sequence is TGTGCCAGCAGCATAGGACATGGGGCCAGGACTGAAGCTTTCTTT. Translating it yields CASSIGHGARTEAFF.

This chain uses TRBV9 with TRBJ1-5, with D perhaps TRBD1 (5 bases). The V gene's germline CDR1 is SGDLS and CDR2 YYNGEE. The CDR3 consists of 14 residues. V dropped 0 bases and J dropped 9 bases, with 13 bases sitting between them. The DNA for the CDR3 is TGTGCCAGCAGCGTAGCTACGTCGGGGGGGCCCCAGCATTTT. Protein: CASSVATSGGPQHF.

This clone has more than one count but fewer than ten. The chain links TRBV19 to TRBJ2-3; weak D call: TRBD2 (7 bases). The CDR3 has 17 residues. CDR1 is LNHDA, CDR2 SQIVND, per germline (reference sequence). Trimming stripped 3 bases from V and 6 bases from J, with 22 bases between. The CDR3 DNA sequence: TGTGCCAGTAGTATGGTCGGGGGGCGACGCAACTCGGATACGCAGTATTTT. Translated, it gives CASSMVGGRRNSDTQYF.

The chain couples TRBV4-2 to TRBJ2-1, with TRBD2 matching over 10 bases. CDR1 LGHNA and CDR2 YNFKEQ come from the germline V gene. V lost 0 bases, J lost 9 bases, and 8 bases stayed unmatched. The CDR3 consists of 16 residues. The CDR3 DNA reads as TGTGCCAGCAGCCAAGATCTGGCTAGCGGGGGCCGTGAGCAGTTCTTC. Protein product: CASSQDLASGGREQFF.

The chain uses TRBV19 and TRBJ1-2, with D unresolved. The V gene's germline CDR1 is LNHDA and CDR2 SQIVND (reference sequence). This CDR3 has 15 residues. V was clipped by 3 bases and J by 7 bases, with 18 bases between them. The chain's CDR3 is CASSIPTGRESGYTF. CDR3 nucleotide sequence: TGTGCCAGTAGTATTCCCACGGGTCGAGAATCTGGCTACACCTTC.

CDR3 in DNA: TGTGCCAGCAGCTTACCCCCAGGGCCTGGAAACACCATATATTTT. Translating gives CASSLPPGPGNTIYF. The V call is TRBV7-6, the J call TRBJ1-3, with D tentatively TRBD1 (5 bases). The CDR3 spans 15 residues. V gave up 2 bases and J gave up 2 bases, with 10 bases separating them. Germline CDR1 SGHVS, CDR2 FNYEAQ.

This clone was observed once. V gene TRBV28 combines with J gene TRBJ2-2; 9 nucleotides line up with TRBD1. The CDR3 spans 15 residues. Unmatched junction bases numbered 11, after V lost 8 bases and J lost 7 bases. Germline CDR1 and CDR2: MDHEN and SYDVKM. The CDR3 nucleotides are TGTGCCAGCTTCGCGGGACAGGGTTTATTCGGGGAGCTGTTTTTT. This gives the protein CASFAGQGLFGELFF.

A few counts support this clone. J is TRBJ1-6 and V is TRBV27; the match to TRBD1 covers 8 bases. Germline assignment: CDR1 MNHEY and CDR2 SMNVEV (reference sequence). The V and J ends lost 0 bases and 8 bases, in that order; junction bases with no gene match: 3. The CDR3 is made up of 15 amino acids. The chain's CDR3 is CASSLSRTGHSPLHF. The CDR3 DNA reads TGTGCCAGCAGTTTATCGAGGACAGGGCATTCACCCCTCCACTTT.

This clone occurred a few times. The chain recombines TRBV30 with TRBJ1-1; TRBD1 is a possible D gene (6 bases). The CDR3 has 15 amino acids. CDR1 is GTSNPN, CDR2 SVGIG, per germline (reference sequence). Trimming cost V 3 bases and J 4 bases, with 18 bases left between them. DNA for the CDR3: TGTGCCTGGAGGCTACTACAGGGTGTGAGCACTGAAGCTTTCTTT. It translates to CAWRLLQGVSTEAFF.

The rearrangement uses TRBV27 and TRBJ1-1, with D possibly TRBD1 on 5 matching bases. Trimming removed 6 bases at V and 2 bases at J, with 10 bases between. Germline V CDR1 and CDR2: MNHEY, SMNVEV (reference sequence). This CDR3 region has 13 residues. The CDR3 DNA reads as TGTGCCAGCAGGTCACAGGCCAACACTGAAGCTTTCTTT. Translated: CASRSQANTEAFF.

V and J are TRBV28 and TRBJ1-2, with D possibly TRBD1 on 5 matching bases. Germline loops: CDR1 MDHEN, CDR2 SYDVKM. The CDR3 is 14 amino acids. V was cut by 5 bases and J by 4 bases, with 14 bases left in between. CDR3 sequence reads: CASSGAGISYGYTF. The CDR3 DNA reads TGTGCCAGCAGTGGGGCGGGGATTTCCTATGGCTACACCTTC.

The J gene is TRBJ1-4, the V gene TRBV4-2, with a possible D match to TRBD1 (5 bases). V lost 1 base and J 5 bases, leaving 11 bases between the germline ends. The CDR3 is 15 residues long. Germline V gene sequence: CDR1 LGHNA, CDR2 YNFKEQ. The CDR3 loop reads CASSQVRGPNEKLFF. CDR3 nucleotide sequence: TGTGCCAGCAGCCAAGTAAGGGGCCCAAATGAAAAACTGTTTTTT.

The V call is TRBV27, the J call TRBJ2-4, with D possibly being TRBD2 (5 bases). The CDR3 contains 15 residues. CDR1 is MNHEY, CDR2 SMNVEV, per germline (reference sequence). Trimming shortened V by 5 bases and J by 0 bases, and 11 bases separated the two germline ends. The CDR3 DNA sequence: TGTGCCAGCAGTGGGGAGCCTTTAGCCAAAAACATTCAGTACTTC. It codes for CASSGEPLAKNIQYF.

The V gene is TRBV10-3, the J gene TRBJ2-2, with TRBD1 matching over 9 bases. CDR1 is ENHRY, CDR2 SYGVKD, per germline. Trimming removed 3 bases from V and 5 bases from J; junction bases left unmatched: 4. This CDR3 is 15 amino acids long. CDR3 in amino acids: CAISDPDRGTGELFF. The CDR3 bases are TGTGCCATCAGTGATCCGGACAGGGGTACCGGGGAGCTGTTTTTT.

This clone was observed many times. The rearrangement links TRBV4-1 to TRBJ1-2; D is ambiguous. Trimming removed 0 bases from V and 4 bases from J, with 21 bases in between. This CDR3 spans 18 amino acids. Germline lookup yields CDR1 MGHRA and CDR2 YSYEKL. CDR3 DNA sequence: TGCGCCAGCAGCCAAGAAGCGGGCGGGAGGGTTCGTGGCTATGGCTACACCTTC. This sequence encodes CASSQEAGGRVRGYGYTF.

The chain has TRBV6-1 and TRBJ2-7; 7 nucleotides line up with TRBD2. V trimming: 5 bases; J trimming: 1 base; junction bases outside the gene matches: 8. This CDR3 spans 15 amino acids. Germline assignment: CDR1 MNHNS and CDR2 SASEGT. CDR3 residues: CASSTGLGGSYEQYV. For the CDR3, the DNA is TGTGCCAGCAGTACCGGACTAGGTGGTTCCTACGAGCAGTACGTC.

This clone has just a few counts. This chain connects TRBV6-1 to TRBJ2-5; tentatively, D is TRBD2 (5 bases). The germline V gene encodes CDR1 MNHNS and CDR2 SASEGT. The CDR3 extends over 14 amino acids. The ends were cut back, 6 bases at V and 5 bases at J, with 16 bases in the middle. Written as DNA, the CDR3 is TGTGCCAGCAGCCACGTAGGGAGTAGGGAGACCCAGTACTTC. Its translation: CASSHVGSRETQYF.

This chain connects TRBV11-3 to TRBJ2-7; D may be TRBD1 (6 bases). The V gene lost 6 bases and the J gene lost 6 bases, with 30 bases spanning the gap. Germline V CDR1 and CDR2: SGHNT, YENEEA. This CDR3 has 18 residues. Here the CDR3 reads CASRGVQGSIPTTGEQYV. The DNA of the CDR3 is TGTGCCAGCAGAGGGGTACAGGGTTCTATCCCAACTACTGGCGAGCAGTACGTC.

The chain employs TRBV4-2 and TRBJ1-2; a possible D gene is TRBD1 (5 bases). Per the germline V gene, CDR1 is LGHNA and CDR2 is YNFKEQ. V lost 2 bases to trimming and J lost 0 bases, with 10 bases between them. The length of the CDR3 is 15 residues. This CDR3 reads CASSQLGLANYGYTF. The CDR3 DNA is TGTGCCAGCAGCCAATTGGGACTAGCTAACTATGGCTACACCTTC.

The chain employs TRBV6-6 and TRBJ1-1; no clear D. The V and J ends lost 6 bases and 7 bases respectively, with 6 bases between them. Germline V CDR1 and CDR2: MNHNY, SVGAGI (reference sequence). This CDR3 comprises 10 residues. In nucleotides, the CDR3 is TGTGCCAGCAGCCGAGTTGAAGCTTTCTTT. This codes for CASSRVEAFF.

The chain couples TRBV5-1 to TRBJ2-1; possible D gene TRBD1, 6 bases. There are 20 residues in the CDR3. V lost 3 bases to trimming and J lost 3 bases, with 28 bases between them. Looked up from germline, CDR1 is SGHRS and CDR2 is YFSETQ. In nucleotides, the CDR3 is TGCGCCAGCAGCTCTCGGTTCTCTCCGGACAGCGCTTTTGGCTACAATGAGCAGTTCTTC. It encodes CASSSRFSPDSAFGYNEQFF.